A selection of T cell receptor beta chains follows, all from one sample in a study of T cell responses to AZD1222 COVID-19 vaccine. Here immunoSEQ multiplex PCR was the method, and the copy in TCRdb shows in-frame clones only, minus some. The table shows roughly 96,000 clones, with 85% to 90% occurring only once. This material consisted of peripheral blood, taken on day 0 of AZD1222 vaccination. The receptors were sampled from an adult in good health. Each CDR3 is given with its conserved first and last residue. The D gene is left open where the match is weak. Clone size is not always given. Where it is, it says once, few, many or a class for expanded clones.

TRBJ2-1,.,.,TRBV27,TGTGCCAGCAGGGGAGGAACTGGATCTGTCTCCTACAATGAGCAGTTCTTC,CASRGGTGSVSYNEQFF
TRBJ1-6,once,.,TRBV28,TGTGCCAGCAGTTTTGGGCAGGGAAATTCACCCCTCCACTTT,CASSFGQGNSPLHF
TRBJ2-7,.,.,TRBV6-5,TGTGCCAGCAGTTACTTGCAGAAATCCTACGAGCAGTACTTC,CASSYLQKSYEQYF
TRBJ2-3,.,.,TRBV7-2,TGTGCCAGCAGCTTGGGGGGAGTGGCAGATACGCAGTATTTT,CASSLGGVADTQYF
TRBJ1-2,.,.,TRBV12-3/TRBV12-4,TGTGCCAGCAGTTTTAATGGACAGAGCGGCTACACCTTC,CASSFNGQSGYTF
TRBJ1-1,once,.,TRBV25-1,TGTGCCAGCAGTTGGGAGGGTTCTGAAGCTTTCTTT,CASSWEGSEAFF
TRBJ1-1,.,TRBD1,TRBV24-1,TGTGCCACCAGCGGGACAGTGAACACTGAAGCTTTCTTT,CATSGTVNTEAFF
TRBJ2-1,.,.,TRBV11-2,TGTGCCAGCAGCCCCAATTTTCATGAGCAGTTCTTC,CASSPNFHEQFF
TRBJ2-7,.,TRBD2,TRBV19,TGTGCCAGTAGTATGGCGGGGGACGAGCAGTACTTC,CASSMAGDEQYF
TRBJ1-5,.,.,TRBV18,TGTGCCAGCGCGGGGGACCTCAATCAGCCCCAGCATTTT,CASAGDLNQPQHF
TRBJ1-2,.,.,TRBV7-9,TGTGCCAGCAGCCCCCGGGACAAGTTCTATGGCTACACCTTC,CASSPRDKFYGYTF
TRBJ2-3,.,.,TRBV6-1,TGTGCCAGCAGTGAAGCGCAGGGCAGGACCACAGATACGCAGTATTTT,CASSEAQGRTTDTQYF
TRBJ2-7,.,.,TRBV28,TGTGCCAGCAGTTTATCGGGCCCCGAGCAGTACTTC,CASSLSGPEQYF
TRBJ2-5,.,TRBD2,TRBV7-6,TGTGCCAGCAGCTTAGACCAAAGAGCGGGGCCCGAAGGGGAGACCCAGTACTTC,CASSLDQRAGPEGETQYF
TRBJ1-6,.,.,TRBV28,TGTGCCAGCGAGAAAGGTCCAGGCCAGAATTCACCCCTCCACTTT,CASEKGPGQNSPLHF
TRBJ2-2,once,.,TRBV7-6,TGTGCCAGCAGCTTAGCGGCTGTCGGGAACACCGGGGAGCTGTTTTTT,CASSLAAVGNTGELFF
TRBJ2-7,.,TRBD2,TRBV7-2,TGTGCCAGCAGCTTGCCCGGGACTAGCGTTCCACGGCAGTACTTC,CASSLPGTSVPRQYF
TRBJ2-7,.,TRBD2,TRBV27,TGTGCCAGCAGTCCCTCTAGCGGGATCTACGAGCAGTACTTC,CASSPSSGIYEQYF
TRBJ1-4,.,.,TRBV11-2,TGTGCCAGCAGCCCCTTCCGGGACTGGGAATATGAAAAACTGTTTTTT,CASSPFRDWEYEKLFF
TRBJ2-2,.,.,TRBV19,TGTGCCAGTAGTCCTTGGGCGGACGGGACCGGGGAGCTGTTTTTT,CASSPWADGTGELFF
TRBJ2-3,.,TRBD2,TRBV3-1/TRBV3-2,TGTGCCAGCAGCCCACTAGCGGGAGGTGGGGATACGCAGTATTTT,CASSPLAGGGDTQYF
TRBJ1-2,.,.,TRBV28,TGTGCCAGCAGTTTAGCTAACTATGGCTACACCTTC,CASSLANYGYTF
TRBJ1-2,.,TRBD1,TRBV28,TGTGCCAGCAGTGTGGACAGGGCGGGTGGCTACACCTTC,CASSVDRAGGYTF
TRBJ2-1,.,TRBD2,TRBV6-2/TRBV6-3,TGTGCCAGCAGTTACTCGAGCGGGAGGTACAATGAGCAGTTCTTC,CASSYSSGRYNEQFF
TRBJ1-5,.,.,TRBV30,TGTGCCTGGAGTCGGGACACCAGCAATCAGCCCCAGCATTTT,CAWSRDTSNQPQHF
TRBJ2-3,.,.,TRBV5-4,TGTGCCAGCAGCCCTGGCCAAACCACAGATACGCAGTATTTT,CASSPGQTTDTQYF
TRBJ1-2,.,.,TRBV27,TGTGCCAGCAGTTTACAGGGGAATAAAGGCTACACCTTC,CASSLQGNKGYTF
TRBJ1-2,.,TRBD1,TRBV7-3,TGTGCCAGCAGCTTCGCACCTCCTTTCCGGGACAGGGGATCGTTTGGCTATGGCTACACCTTC,CASSFAPPFRDRGSFGYGYTF